This T cell receptor beta chain was retrieved from a study of blood T cell repertoires in COVID-19. The sample holds a few counts of this clone. Looked up from germline, CDR1 is MNHEY and CDR2 is SVGEGT. The CDR3 has 14 residues. Trimming took off 2 bases at V and 3 bases at J, with 10 bases between the two ends. Assay used: immunoSEQ multiplex PCR; TCRdb lists only in-frame clones, some missing. The profile covers around 130,000 clones, with about four fifths appearing a single time and 16% taken by the ten largest. The chain joins TRBV6-2 or TRBV6-3 to TRBJ1-1; perhaps TRBD1 as D (6 bases). This clonotype originated in a man between 60 and 75 years old with active or convalescent COVID-19. Material for sequencing was peripheral blood. The CDR3 bases are TGTGCCAGCAGTTACGGGGGCCGACACACTGAAGCTTTCTTT. Its translation: CASSYGGRHTEAFF.